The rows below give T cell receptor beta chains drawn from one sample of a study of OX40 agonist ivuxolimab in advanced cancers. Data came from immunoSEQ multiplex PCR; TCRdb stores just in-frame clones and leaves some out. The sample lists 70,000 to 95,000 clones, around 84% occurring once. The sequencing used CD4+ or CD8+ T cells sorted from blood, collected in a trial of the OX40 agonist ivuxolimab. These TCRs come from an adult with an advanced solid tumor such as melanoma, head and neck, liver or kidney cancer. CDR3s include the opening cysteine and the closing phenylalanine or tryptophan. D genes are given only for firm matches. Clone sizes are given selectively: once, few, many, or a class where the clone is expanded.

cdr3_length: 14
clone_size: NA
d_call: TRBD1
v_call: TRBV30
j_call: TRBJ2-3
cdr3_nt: TGTGCCTGGATGGTACAGGGGAGAGGAGATACGCAGTATTTT
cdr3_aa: CAWMVQGRGDTQYF

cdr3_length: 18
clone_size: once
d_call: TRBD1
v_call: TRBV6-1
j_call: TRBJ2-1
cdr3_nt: TGTGCCAGCAGTGAACGCCCGCGCAGGGGGATCCCCTACAATGAGCAGTTCTTC
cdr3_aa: CASSERPRRGIPYNEQFF

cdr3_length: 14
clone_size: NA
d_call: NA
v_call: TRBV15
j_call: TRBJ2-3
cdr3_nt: TGTGCCACCGCCCTAGACTCTAGCACAGATACGCAGTATTTT
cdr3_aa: CATALDSSTDTQYF

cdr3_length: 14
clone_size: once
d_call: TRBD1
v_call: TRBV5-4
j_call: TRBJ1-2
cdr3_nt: TGTGCCAGCAGCTCTCGTCAGGGGGCGGAGGGCTACACCTTC
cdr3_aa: CASSSRQGAEGYTF

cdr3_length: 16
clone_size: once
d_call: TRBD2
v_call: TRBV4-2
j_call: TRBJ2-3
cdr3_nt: TGTGCCAGCAGCCAGGACAGCGGGGGGGCGACAGATACGCAGTATTTT
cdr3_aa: CASSQDSGGATDTQYF

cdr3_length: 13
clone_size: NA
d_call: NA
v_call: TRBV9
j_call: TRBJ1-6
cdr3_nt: TGTGCCAGCAGCGTAGACGGGCGCTCACCCCTCCACTTT
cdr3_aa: CASSVDGRSPLHF

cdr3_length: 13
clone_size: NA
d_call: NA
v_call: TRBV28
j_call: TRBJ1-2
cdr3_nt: TGTGCCAGCAGTTTAGGAGGGAACTATGGCTACACCTTC
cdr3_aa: CASSLGGNYGYTF

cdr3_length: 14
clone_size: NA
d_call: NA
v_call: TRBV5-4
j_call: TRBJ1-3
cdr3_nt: TGTGCCAGCAGCTGGGGATCCGCGGGAAACACCATATATTTT
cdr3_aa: CASSWGSAGNTIYF

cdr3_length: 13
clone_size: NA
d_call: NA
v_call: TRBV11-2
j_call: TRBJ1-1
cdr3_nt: TGTGCCAGCAGCTGGAGAGTGAACACTGAAGCTTTCTTT
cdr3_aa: CASSWRVNTEAFF

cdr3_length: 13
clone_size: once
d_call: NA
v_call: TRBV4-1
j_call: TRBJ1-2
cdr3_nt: TGCGCCAGCAGCCAAGATCCACAGTCTGGCTACACCTTC
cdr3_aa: CASSQDPQSGYTF

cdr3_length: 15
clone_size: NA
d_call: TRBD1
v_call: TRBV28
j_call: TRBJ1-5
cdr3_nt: TGTGCCAGCAGTCCCTTCGACAGGGATGGTCAGCCCCAGCATTTT
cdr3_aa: CASSPFDRDGQPQHF

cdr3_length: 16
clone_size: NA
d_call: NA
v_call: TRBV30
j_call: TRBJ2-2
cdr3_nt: TGTGCCTGGAGTGCCCACTCATTAGCGGTCACCGGGGAGCTGTTTTTT
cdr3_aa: CAWSAHSLAVTGELFF

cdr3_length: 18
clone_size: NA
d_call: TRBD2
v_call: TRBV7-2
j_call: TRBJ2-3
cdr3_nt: TGTGCCAGCAGCTTAGTCGCTAGCGGGGGTTCCAGCACAGATACGCAGTATTTT
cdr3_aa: CASSLVASGGSSTDTQYF

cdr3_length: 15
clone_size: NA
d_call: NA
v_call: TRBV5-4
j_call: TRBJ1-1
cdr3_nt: TGTGCCAGCAGCTTGGTCGGCAGGCTGAACACTGAAGCTTTCTTT
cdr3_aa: CASSLVGRLNTEAFF

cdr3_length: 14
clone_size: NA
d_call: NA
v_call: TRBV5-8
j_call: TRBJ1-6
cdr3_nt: TGTGCCAGCAGCTTCCAGGGTGTGAATTCACCCCTCCACTTT
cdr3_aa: CASSFQGVNSPLHF

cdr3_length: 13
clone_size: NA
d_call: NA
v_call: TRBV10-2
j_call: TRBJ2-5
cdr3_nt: TGCGCCAGCAGTGGCGACTTCCCAGGGACCCAGTACTTC
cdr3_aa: CASSGDFPGTQYF

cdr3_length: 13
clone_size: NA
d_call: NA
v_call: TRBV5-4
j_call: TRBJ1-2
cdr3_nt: TGTGCCAGCAGCTTGGATCTAATCTATGGCTACACCTTC
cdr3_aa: CASSLDLIYGYTF

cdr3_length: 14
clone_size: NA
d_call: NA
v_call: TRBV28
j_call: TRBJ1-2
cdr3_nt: TGTGCCAGCGTTCGGACGGCCACTAACTATGGCTACACCTTC
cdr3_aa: CASVRTATNYGYTF

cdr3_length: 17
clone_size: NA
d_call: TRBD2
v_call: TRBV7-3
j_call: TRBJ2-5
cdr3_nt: TGTGCCAGCAGCCGAGGGACTAGCGGGGGGACCAAAGAGACCCAGTACTTC
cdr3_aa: CASSRGTSGGTKETQYF

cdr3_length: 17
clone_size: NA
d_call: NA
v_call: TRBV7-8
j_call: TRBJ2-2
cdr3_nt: TGTGCCAGCAGCTTTCACCAAGGGGGAGGGAACGCCGGGGAGCTGTTTTTT
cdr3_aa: CASSFHQGGGNAGELFF

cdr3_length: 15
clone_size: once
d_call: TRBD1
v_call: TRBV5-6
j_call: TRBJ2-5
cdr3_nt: TGTGCCAGCACCGATGGGACAGGGAGGTCAGAGACCCAGTACTTC
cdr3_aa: CASTDGTGRSETQYF

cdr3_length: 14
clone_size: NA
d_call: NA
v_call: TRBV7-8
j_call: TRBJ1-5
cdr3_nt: TGTGCCAGCAGCTTGGTAAACAGGGCCCAGCCCCAGCATTTT
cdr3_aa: CASSLVNRAQPQHF

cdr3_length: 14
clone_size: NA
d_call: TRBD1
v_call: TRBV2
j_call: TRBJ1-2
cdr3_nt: TGTGCCAGCAACCGACAGGGAAAGGGGTATGGCTACACCTTC
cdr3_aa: CASNRQGKGYGYTF

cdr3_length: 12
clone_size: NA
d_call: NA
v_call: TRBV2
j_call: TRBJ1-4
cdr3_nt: TGTGCCAGCCGGGACATACAGGAAAAACTGTTTTTT
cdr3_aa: CASRDIQEKLFF

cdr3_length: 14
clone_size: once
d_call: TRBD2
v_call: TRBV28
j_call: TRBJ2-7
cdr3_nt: TGTGCCAGCAGGGGGACTAGCGGGGAATACGAGCAGTACTTC
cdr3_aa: CASRGTSGEYEQYF

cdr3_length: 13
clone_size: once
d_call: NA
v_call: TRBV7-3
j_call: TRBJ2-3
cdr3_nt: TGTGCCAGCAGCTCGGATCACACAGATACGCAGTATTTT
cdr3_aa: CASSSDHTDTQYF

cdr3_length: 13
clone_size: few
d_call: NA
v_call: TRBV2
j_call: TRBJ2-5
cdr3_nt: TGTGCCTCGAGGGCCTTGAGCGAAGAGACCCAGTACTTC
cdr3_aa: CASRALSEETQYF

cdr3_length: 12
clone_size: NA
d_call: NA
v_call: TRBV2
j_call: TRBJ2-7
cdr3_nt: TGTGCCAGCAGTGAACTGGGATACGAGCAGTACTTC
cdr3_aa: CASSELGYEQYF

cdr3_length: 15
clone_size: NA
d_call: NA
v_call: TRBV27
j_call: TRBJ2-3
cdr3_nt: TGTGCCAGCAGTTTAATGGGCGGGAGCACAGATACGCAGTATTTT
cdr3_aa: CASSLMGGSTDTQYF